This TCR beta chain was identified in a study of beta chain features in type 1 diabetes. Findings and limits, study-wide: Sequencing from cDNA could over-represent high-TCR-expressing cells. All four CD4+ subsets from Type 1 diabetes patients carried moderately but significantly shorter TCRB CDR3s.

Comment on this clone: The antigen is undetermined.

Germline CDR1 and CDR2: MNHEY and SVGAGI. There are 14 residues in the CDR3. The V end was cut by 6 bases, the J end by 0 bases, with 6 bases between. The sequenced template was cDNA made from the entire isolated RNA. Clones were read by immunoSEQ multiplex PCR, and TCRdb kept only the in-frame ones, dropping some. This table holds around 240,000 clones, about 70% found once. Sorting with CD45RO/CCR7/CD25/CD127/CD95/CD27 yielded naive, central memory, regulatory and stem-like memory CD4+ cells. The chain couples TRBV6-5 to TRBJ2-6; D is uncertain. The TCR sequence derives from a man aged 30 to 39 in good health. Sequencing used naive CD4+ T cells from blood. CDR3: CASSLGSGANVLTF. DNA for the CDR3: TGTGCCAGCAGCTTAGGCTCTGGGGCCAACGTCCTGACTTTC.